A single sample gave rise to the 32 T cell receptor beta chains below, sequenced in a study of graft-versus-host responses after intestinal transplantation. TCRdb keeps only in-frame clones here, not all; method: immunoSEQ multiplex PCR. The repertoire holds roughly 100,000 clones, with around 93% as singletons. The antigens these receptors bind are not known. Sequencing used unstimulated CD8+ T cells sorted from spleen or lymph node cells, obtained before transplant. The receptors shown here come from a human donor who was the organ donor for an intestinal transplant.

This chain links TRBV5-1 with TRBJ2-3, with TRBD2 matching 11 bases. The CDR3 runs to 16 residues. V lost 2 bases, J lost 5 bases, and 7 bases stayed unmatched. Germline V gene sequence: CDR1 SGHRS, CDR2 YFSETQ. The CDR3 DNA follows: TGCGCCAGCAGCTTTATAGCGGGGGGGCCAGAAGATACGCAGTATTTT. Amino acids: CASSFIAGGPEDTQYF.

V and J are TRBV11-1 and TRBJ1-1, with D unclear. The germline V gene encodes CDR1 SGHAT and CDR2 FQDESV (reference sequence). The V and J ends lost 10 bases and 0 bases respectively, with 12 bases between them. The CDR3 sequence is 13 residues long. The CDR3 here is CATEAVLNTEAFF. CDR3 coding DNA: TGTGCCACCGAGGCAGTCTTGAACACTGAAGCTTTCTTT.

This chain joins TRBV18 and TRBJ2-7; no firm D call. V was clipped by 6 bases and J by 4 bases, with 16 bases between them. This CDR3 has 14 amino acids. CDR1 and CDR2 from the germline V gene are KGHSH and LQKENI. CDR3 sequence reads: CASSFSGAGYEQYF. The CDR3 region has the DNA TGTGCCAGCTCTTTCTCAGGCGCTGGTTACGAGCAGTACTTC. Drawing the rest from reference TRBV18 and TRBJ2-7, the complete variable domain is NAGVMQNPRHLVRRRGQEARLRCSPMKGHSHVYWYRQLPEEGLKFMVYLQKENIIDESGMPKERFSAEFPKEGPSILRIQQVVRGDSAAYFCASSFSGAGYEQYFGPGTRLTVT.

V is TRBV25-1 and J is TRBJ2-5; TRBD2 is a possible D gene (7 bases). Germline V gives CDR1 MGHDK, CDR2 SYGVNS. The V end was cut by 8 bases, the J end by 4 bases, with 11 bases between. The CDR3 spans 12 residues. This CDR3 is CASDGGRETQYF. The CDR3 region has the DNA TGTGCCAGCGACGGGGGGCGAGAGACCCAGTACTTC.

This chain uses TRBV30 with TRBJ1-5; D remains ambiguous. This CDR3 has 11 amino acids. Germline V gene lookup returns CDR1 GTSNPN and CDR2 SVGIG (reference sequence). The V end was cut by 8 bases, the J end by 7 bases, with 12 bases between. CDR3 in amino acids: CAGYYDQPQHF. In DNA, the CDR3 is TGTGCCGGCTACTATGACCAGCCCCAGCATTTT. The full variable domain, its missing parts supplied by reference TRBV30 and TRBJ1-5, is SQTIHQWPATLVQPVGSPLSLECTVEGTSNPNLYWYRQAAGRGLQLLFYSVGIGQISSEVPQNLSASRPQDRQFILSSKKLLLSDSGFYLCAGYYDQPQHFGDGTRLSIL.

V and J are TRBV20-1 and TRBJ1-2; D unresolved. This CDR3 has 11 residues. The V gene's germline CDR1 is DFQATT and CDR2 SNEGSKA (reference sequence). V was cut by 3 bases and J by 6 bases, with 8 bases left in between. CDR3 in amino acids: CSASLSNGYTF. The CDR3 nucleotides are TGCAGTGCTAGCTTGAGTAATGGCTACACCTTC.

The J gene is TRBJ2-7, the V gene TRBV11-2, with D possibly TRBD2 on 5 matching bases. The V and J ends lost 1 base and 7 bases respectively, with 20 bases between them. The CDR3 runs to 16 residues. The germline V gene encodes CDR1 SGHAT and CDR2 FQNNGV. The CDR3 is CASSLGQEDSTWEQYF. In nucleotides, the CDR3 is TGTGCCAGCAGCTTAGGGCAGGAGGACTCTACGTGGGAGCAGTACTTC.

The chain combines TRBV5-6 with TRBJ2-7, with 9 nucleotides matching TRBD1. Unmatched junction bases numbered 8, after V lost 4 bases and J lost 0 bases. The germline V gene encodes CDR1 SGHDT and CDR2 YYEEEE. The CDR3 totals 16 residues. CDR3 DNA sequence: TGTGCCAGCAGCCTGGACAGGGGCTACAGCTCCTACGAGCAGTACTTC. Its protein product is CASSLDRGYSSYEQYF.

The CDR3 spells CASSSPTFTGGLTDTQYF. The CDR3 bases are TGTGCCAGCAGTTCCCCTACCTTCACTGGCGGGTTAACAGATACGCAGTATTTT. The chain combines TRBV28 with TRBJ2-3, with D possibly being TRBD2 (5 bases). In germline, CDR1 is MDHEN, CDR2 SYDVKM. V lost 4 bases to trimming and J lost 3 bases, with 23 bases between them. The CDR3 has 18 residues.

The chain links TRBV9 to TRBJ1-2; 10 nucleotides line up with TRBD1. The trim removed 3 bases at V and 5 bases at J, leaving 7 bases unmatched. In germline, CDR1 is SGDLS, CDR2 YYNGEE. The CDR3 is 15 residues long. The CDR3, as DNA: TGTGCCAGCAGCGCATCCGGGACAGGGGTTTATGGCTACACCTTC. It specifies CASSASGTGVYGYTF.

In this sample, this clone turned up once. CDR3 coding DNA: TGTGCCAGCAACACCCCGGGACTAGCCGGGGAGCTGTTTTTT. This codes for CASNTPGLAGELFF. V is TRBV2 and J is TRBJ2-2; 8 positions agree with TRBD2. The CDR3 has 14 residues. Germline CDR1 is SNHLY and CDR2 is FYNNEI. The V segment lost 7 bases and the J segment 6 bases; nucleotides outside the gene matches: 7.

The J gene is TRBJ1-2, the V gene TRBV10-3; the match to TRBD1 covers 8 bases. The V segment lost 1 base and the J segment 1 base; nucleotides outside the gene matches: 2. CDR1 and CDR2 from the germline V gene are ENHRY and SYGVKD. The CDR3 contains 15 residues. Written as DNA, the CDR3 is TGTGCCATCAGTGAGTGGGACAGGAATAACTATGGCTACACCTTC. The encoded protein is CAISEWDRNNYGYTF.

CDR3 nucleotides: TGTGCCTGGAGCCTAGGGAGTGGGGTTATGAACACTGAAGCTTTCTTT. Translated, it gives CAWSLGSGVMNTEAFF. V is TRBV30 and J is TRBJ1-1; the D is unclear. Trimming took 3 bases from V and 0 from J, leaving 17 bases between them. The CDR3 runs to 16 residues. Germline CDR1 is GTSNPN and CDR2 is SVGIG (reference sequence).

This rearrangement joins TRBV4-2 to TRBJ2-1; perhaps TRBD1 as D (5 bases). Germline CDR1 reads LGHNA; CDR2 reads YNFKEQ. Trimming removed 3 bases from V and 4 bases from J, with 19 bases in between. CDR3 size: 17 residues. CDR3 in DNA: TGTGCCAGCAGCCATAGTCGGCTTGAAGGGGAATACAATGAGCAGTTCTTC. It is translated as CASSHSRLEGEYNEQFF.

V and J are TRBV5-6 and TRBJ2-3, with TRBD2 as a possible D gene (5 bases). The CDR3 sequence is 12 residues long. The germline V and J ends were trimmed by 0 bases and 6 bases, with 5 bases remaining between them. CDR1 and CDR2 (germline): SGHDT, YYEEEE. The CDR3 is CASSLGGDTQYF. DNA for the CDR3: TGTGCCAGCAGCTTGGGCGGGGATACGCAGTATTTT.

This chain uses TRBV27 with TRBJ1-2; D remains ambiguous. The CDR3 is 15 amino acids. Trimming stripped 0 bases from V and 4 bases from J, with 12 bases between. CDR1 MNHEY and CDR2 SMNVEV come from the germline V gene (reference sequence). The DNA of the CDR3 is TGTGCCAGCAGTTTATCTGCGGGCTCTAGCTATGGCTACACCTTC. Protein product: CASSLSAGSSYGYTF.

Only one count was recorded for this clone. The chain has TRBV10-3 and TRBJ1-3; D gene uncertain. The CDR3 extends over 14 amino acids. Germline-derived CDR1 and CDR2 are ENHRY and SYGVKD. Trimming pared 4 bases from V and 0 bases from J, leaving 7 bases between. The CDR3 here is CAISGESSGNTIYF. CDR3 nucleotides: TGTGCCATCAGTGGAGAGAGCTCTGGAAACACCATATATTTT.

The chain uses TRBV7-9 and TRBJ2-1; 7 positions match TRBD2. With 2 bases clipped from V and 9 bases from J, the junction kept 13 bases outside the gene matches. This CDR3 is 16 amino acids long. Germline V gives CDR1 SEHNR, CDR2 FQNEAQ (reference sequence). CDR3 DNA sequence: TGTGCCAGCAGCTTATCCGCGGGGGTCCCCCAGTTTGAGCAGTTCTTC. This encodes CASSLSAGVPQFEQFF. Together with reference TRBV7-9 and TRBJ2-1, the CDR3 gives the full variable domain: DTGVSQNPRHKITKRGQNVTFRCDPISEHNRLYWYRQTLGQGPEFLTYFQNEAQLEKSRLLSDRFSAERPKGSFSTLEIQRTEQGDSAMYLCASSLSAGVPQFEQFFGPGTRLTVL.

This chain links TRBV19 with TRBJ1-1; 7 bases line up with TRBD1. The V gene end was trimmed by 4 bases and the J gene end by 4 bases; junction bases not matched to a gene: 3. Germline V gives CDR1 LNHDA, CDR2 SQIVND (reference sequence). The CDR3 contains 13 residues. The CDR3 bases are TGTGCCAGTAGTACCTCAGGGGGCACTGAAGCTTTCTTT. Its protein product is CASSTSGGTEAFF.

This sequence joins TRBV6-4 and TRBJ1-6, with D possibly being TRBD1 (5 bases). Trimming stripped 3 bases from V and 9 bases from J, with 6 bases between. The germline V gene has CDR1 MRHNA and CDR2 SNTAGT. The CDR3 is made up of 12 amino acids. This chain's CDR3 is CASSEGGSPLHF. The DNA for the CDR3 is TGTGCCAGCAGTGAGGGGGGTTCACCCCTCCACTTT.

The chain uses TRBV27 and TRBJ2-7, with 7 bases matching TRBD1. CDR1 and CDR2 (germline): MNHEY, SMNVEV (reference sequence). The CDR3 covers 16 residues. The ends lost 4 bases at V and 0 bases at J; junction bases unmatched: 9. CDR3 bases: TGTGCCAGCAGTTACTCGGATCGGACAGGCTCCTACGAGCAGTACTTC. Its protein is CASSYSDRTGSYEQYF.

This sequence joins TRBV19 and TRBJ2-1; a weak D match, TRBD1 (6 bases). Germline V gene sequence: CDR1 LNHDA, CDR2 SQIVND (reference sequence). This CDR3 spans 13 amino acids. The V and J ends lost 9 bases and 4 bases respectively, with 13 bases between them. CDR3 residues: CASSHGTYNEQFF. The CDR3 nucleotides read TGTGCCAGCTCCCACGGGACATACAATGAGCAGTTCTTC.

This chain links TRBV4-1 with TRBJ2-3, with 7 positions matching TRBD2. CDR1 is MGHRA, CDR2 YSYEKL, per germline. The CDR3 is 16 amino acids. V lost 1 base to trimming and J lost 5 bases; unmatched junction nucleotides: 9. The CDR3 sequence: CASSQAPLAWVDTQYF. The CDR3 coding sequence is TGCGCCAGCAGCCAAGCTCCACTAGCGTGGGTAGATACGCAGTATTTT.

V usage is TRBV13 and J usage is TRBJ2-5; TRBD2 matches at 9 bases. The CDR3 has 13 amino acids. The trim removed 5 bases at V and 5 bases at J, leaving 3 bases unmatched. The germline gives CDR1 PRHDT, CDR2 FYEKMQ (reference sequence). The CDR3 reads CASSTTSGETQYF. CDR3 nucleotide sequence: TGTGCCAGCAGCACCACTAGCGGGGAGACCCAGTACTTC.

The chain couples TRBV10-3 to TRBJ2-5; D gene uncertain. This CDR3 contains 14 residues. Germline assignment: CDR1 ENHRY and CDR2 SYGVKD. Trimming took off 0 bases at V and 1 base at J, with 6 bases between the two ends. The CDR3 nucleotides are TGTGCCATCAGTGAGTCGTTTCTCCAAGAGACCCAGTACTTC. It encodes CAISESFLQETQYF.

The chain joins TRBV6-5 to TRBJ2-2; D may be TRBD1 (5 bases). This CDR3 has 13 amino acids. Germline assignment: CDR1 MNHEY and CDR2 SVGAGI. Trimming took off 6 bases at V and 3 bases at J, with 8 bases between the two ends. This CDR3 is CASSRQYTGELFF. The CDR3 DNA reads as TGTGCCAGCAGCCGACAGTACACCGGGGAGCTGTTTTTT.

V is TRBV30 and J is TRBJ1-2; possible D gene TRBD1, 5 bases. The germline V gene encodes CDR1 GTSNPN and CDR2 SVGIG (reference sequence). V lost 0 bases to trimming and J lost 7 bases, with 15 bases between them. The CDR3 consists of 14 residues. CDR3 in amino acids: CAWSVLGREGGYTF. CDR3 coding DNA: TGTGCCTGGAGTGTACTTGGCAGGGAGGGTGGCTACACCTTC.

The chain carries TRBV5-5 and TRBJ1-2, with D possibly TRBD1 on 5 matching bases. This CDR3 has 13 amino acids. Germline CDR1 reads SGHKS; CDR2 reads YYEKEE (reference sequence). V was cut by 3 bases and J by 9 bases, with 15 bases left in between. The CDR3 spells CASSSVGETSYTF. CDR3 nucleotide sequence: TGTGCCAGCAGCTCAGTAGGGGAAACTAGCTACACCTTC. Drawing the rest from reference TRBV5-5 and TRBJ1-2, the complete variable domain is DAGVTQSPTHLIKTRGQQVTLRCSPISGHKSVSWYQQVLGQGPQFIFQYYEKEERGRGNFPDRFSARQFPNYSSELNVNALLLGDSALYLCASSSVGETSYTFGSGTRLTVV.

This clone was picked up one time. The chain employs TRBV7-8 and TRBJ1-4; possibly TRBD1 for D (5 bases). V was cut by 4 bases and J by 8 bases, with 14 bases left in between. The CDR3 sequence is 14 residues long. In germline, CDR1 is SGHVS, CDR2 FQNEAQ. The CDR3 DNA reads TGTGCCAGCAGCTACGGGCAGGGTAGAGAAAAACTGTTTTTT. Its protein product is CASSYGQGREKLFF.

The rearrangement links TRBV5-4 to TRBJ2-5; tentative D call: TRBD1 (5 bases). V was shortened by 3 bases and J by 2 bases, with 14 bases between the two germline ends. Per the germline V gene, CDR1 is SGHNT and CDR2 is YYREEE (reference sequence). This CDR3 is built from 15 residues. Here the CDR3 DNA reads TGTGCCAGCAGCTCCACTGACAGCCGACAAGAGACCCAGTACTTC. It encodes CASSSTDSRQETQYF.

V and J are TRBV5-1 and TRBJ1-2; D is uncertain. The CDR3 length is 13 residues. Trimming shortened V by 5 bases and J by 7 bases, and 15 bases separated the two germline ends. Germline CDR1 and CDR2: SGHRS and YFSETQ. The DNA for the CDR3 is TGCGCCAGCAGATCCCAGGTATTTGCTGGCTACACCTTC. Translation gives CASRSQVFAGYTF.

This CDR3 is CASSAGPTYEQYF. CDR3 nucleotide sequence: TGTGCCAGCAGTGCGGGCCCTACCTACGAGCAGTACTTC. The gene calls are TRBV27 and TRBJ2-7, with D perhaps TRBD2 (5 bases). CDR1 MNHEY and CDR2 SMNVEV come from the germline V gene (reference sequence). V lost 5 bases and J lost 2, with 10 bases in between. This CDR3 is built from 13 residues.